This TCR beta chain was recorded in a study of T cells after yellow fever vaccination. On the study more broadly: Preparation of the low-cell-number fractions used SMART-Seq v4 Ultra Low Input.

TCRdb reanalysed the 5' RACE reads using MiXCR and keeps one entry per CDR3 protein. The sample lists around 530,000 distinct CDR3 sequences, about 17% seen once, with around 15% in the top ten. Looked up from germline, CDR1 is SGDLS and CDR2 is YYNGEE. V was clipped by 8 bases and J by 2 bases, with 14 bases between them. This CDR3 is 14 amino acids long. The chain recombines TRBV9 with TRBJ1-5; D not certain. This sequence originates from a young man who received the YFV17D yellow fever vaccine. The sample consisted of PBMCs, taken about 5 days after the first yellow fever vaccination. CDR3 sequence: CASAADLGNQPQHF. The CDR3 nucleotides are TGTGCCAGTGCGGCGGATTTAGGCAATCAGCCCCAGCATTTT.